The 11 T cell receptor beta chains below were found in one sample sequenced in a study of cytomegalovirus exposure and HLA in healthy donors. This PCR relied on a set of 60 Vbeta primers and 13 Jbeta primers. Clones were sequenced by immunoSEQ multiplex PCR, and TCRdb holds only the in-frame ones, with some missing. Of some 200,000 clones listed, over 65% are singletons. Source material: PBMCs. The source of these receptors is a young man in good health and CMV-seronegative.

The chain uses TRBV27 and TRBJ2-2; D unresolved. Trimming removed 3 bases from V and 2 bases from J, with 7 bases in between. This CDR3 is 14 amino acids long. The germline V gene encodes CDR1 MNHEY and CDR2 SMNVEV (reference sequence). CDR3 protein: CASSFTFNTGELFF. CDR3 nucleotide sequence: TGTGCCAGCAGTTTCACATTTAACACCGGGGAGCTGTTTTTT.

V and J are TRBV2 and TRBJ2-5, with TRBD1 as a possible D gene (6 bases). The assigned J gene may be wrong: the sequence end matches TRBJ2-7 better. Germline values: CDR1 SNHLY, CDR2 FYNNEI. There are 15 residues in the CDR3. CDR3 residues: CASRPGTSSSYEQYF. The CDR3 nucleotides are TGTGCCAGCAGACCCGGGACATCTAGCTCCTACGAGCAGTACTTC.

The genes are TRBV14 and TRBJ1-2; D is possibly TRBD1 (5 bases). Germline V CDR1 and CDR2: SGHDN, FVKESK. The CDR3 is made up of 13 amino acids. Between the trimmed V and J ends, which lost 0 bases and 7 bases, there was a span of 9 bases. CDR3 sequence: CASSQERGSGYTF. The CDR3 DNA follows: TGTGCCAGCAGCCAAGAACGGGGGAGTGGCTACACCTTC.

The genes are TRBV5-1 and TRBJ2-5; 9 bases line up with TRBD2. J lost 3 bases, V lost 0 bases, and 3 bases had no gene match. Germline V gene data show CDR1 as SGHRS and CDR2 as YFSETQ. This CDR3 spans 15 amino acids. CDR3 loop: CASSLALAGKETQYF. In DNA, the CDR3 is TGCGCCAGCAGCTTGGCGCTAGCGGGAAAAGAGACCCAGTACTTC.

The rearrangement uses TRBV5-1 and TRBJ1-2; D is possibly TRBD1 (5 bases). Trimming took off 0 bases at V and 4 bases at J, with 13 bases between the two ends. The CDR3 has 15 amino acids. Germline-derived CDR1 and CDR2 are SGHRS and YFSETQ. This CDR3 is CASSLAAGTSYGYTF. The CDR3 bases are TGCGCCAGCAGCTTGGCGGCGGGGACTTCCTATGGCTACACCTTC.

The chain links TRBV9 to TRBJ2-1; 11 bases are a match to TRBD2. Per the germline V gene, CDR1 is SGDLS and CDR2 is YYNGEE. V shed 2 bases, J shed 4 bases, and the junction held 8 bases outside the gene matches. This CDR3 is 17 amino acids long. The DNA for the CDR3 is TGTGCCAGCAGCGTTACTAGCGGGAGAGCAACTTACAATGAGCAGTTCTTC. It specifies CASSVTSGRATYNEQFF.

The chain recombines TRBV19 with TRBJ1-5; weak D call: TRBD1 (5 bases). V shed 3 bases and J shed 7 bases, with 13 bases lying between them. CDR3 size: 14 residues. Per the germline V gene, CDR1 is LNHDA and CDR2 is SQIVND (reference sequence). The CDR3 region has the DNA TGTGCCAGTAGTATCGGGGGTTTAGGGCAGCCCCAGCATTTT. Encoded protein: CASSIGGLGQPQHF.

The chain carries TRBV7-2 and TRBJ2-1; TRBD2 agrees at 8 bases. This CDR3 region has 14 residues. V lost 5 bases to trimming and J lost 8 bases; unmatched junction nucleotides: 8. Germline loops: CDR1 SGHTA, CDR2 FQGNSA. The CDR3 region has the DNA TGTGCCAGCAGCCCCCGGACTAGCTCCCATGAGCAGTTCTTC. Translation gives CASSPRTSSHEQFF.

This chain links TRBV11-2 with TRBJ2-5, with unresolved D. Germline CDR1 reads SGHAT; CDR2 reads FQNNGV. The CDR3 is 13 residues long. Trimming left V 4 bases short and J 6 bases short, with 12 bases between. The CDR3 DNA is TGTGCCAGCAGCTCCGGGTTACTCAAGACCCAGTACTTC. Its translation is CASSSGLLKTQYF. The variable domain in full, completed from reference TRBV11-2 and TRBJ2-5, reads EAGVAQSPRYKIIEKRQSVAFWCNPISGHATLYWYQQILGQGPKLLIQFQNNGVVDDSQLPKDRFSAERLKGVDSTLKIQPAKLEDSAVYLCASSSGLLKTQYFGPGTRLLVL.

The J gene is TRBJ2-2, the V gene TRBV28; 10 bases fit TRBD1. The germline V gene encodes CDR1 MDHEN and CDR2 SYDVKM. The CDR3 spans 17 residues. Losses at the gene ends were 5 bases for V and 4 bases for J; bases not matched to a gene: 10. In nucleotides, the CDR3 is TGTGCCAGCAGTCCAAACGACAGGGGGCGCATCACCGGGGAGCTGTTTTTT. Amino acids: CASSPNDRGRITGELFF.

The V call is TRBV28, the J call TRBJ1-3, with 10 bases identical to TRBD1. Trimming at V came to 5 bases and at J to 0 bases, leaving 7 bases not matched to a gene. Germline V lookup: CDR1 MDHEN, CDR2 SYDVKM. The CDR3 has 17 amino acids. The CDR3 loop reads CASSGLDRGVSGNTIYF. In DNA, the CDR3 is TGTGCCAGCAGTGGCCTGGACAGGGGGGTCTCTGGAAACACCATATATTTT.